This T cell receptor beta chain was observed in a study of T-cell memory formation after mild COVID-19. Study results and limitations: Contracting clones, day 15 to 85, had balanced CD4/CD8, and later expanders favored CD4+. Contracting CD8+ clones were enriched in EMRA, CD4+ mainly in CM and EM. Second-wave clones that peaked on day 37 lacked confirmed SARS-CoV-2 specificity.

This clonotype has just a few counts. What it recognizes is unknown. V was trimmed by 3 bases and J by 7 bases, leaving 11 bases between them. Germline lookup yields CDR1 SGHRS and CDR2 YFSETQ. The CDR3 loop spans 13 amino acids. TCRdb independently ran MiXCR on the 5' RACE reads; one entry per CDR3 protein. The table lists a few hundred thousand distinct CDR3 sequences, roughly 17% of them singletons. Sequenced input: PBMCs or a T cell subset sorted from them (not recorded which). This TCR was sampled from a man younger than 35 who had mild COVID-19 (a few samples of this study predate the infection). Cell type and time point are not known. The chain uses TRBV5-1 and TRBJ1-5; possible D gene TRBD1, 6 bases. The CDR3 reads CASSSAGDQPQHF. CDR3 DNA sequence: TGCGCCAGCAGCTCGGCAGGGGACCAGCCCCAGCATTTT.